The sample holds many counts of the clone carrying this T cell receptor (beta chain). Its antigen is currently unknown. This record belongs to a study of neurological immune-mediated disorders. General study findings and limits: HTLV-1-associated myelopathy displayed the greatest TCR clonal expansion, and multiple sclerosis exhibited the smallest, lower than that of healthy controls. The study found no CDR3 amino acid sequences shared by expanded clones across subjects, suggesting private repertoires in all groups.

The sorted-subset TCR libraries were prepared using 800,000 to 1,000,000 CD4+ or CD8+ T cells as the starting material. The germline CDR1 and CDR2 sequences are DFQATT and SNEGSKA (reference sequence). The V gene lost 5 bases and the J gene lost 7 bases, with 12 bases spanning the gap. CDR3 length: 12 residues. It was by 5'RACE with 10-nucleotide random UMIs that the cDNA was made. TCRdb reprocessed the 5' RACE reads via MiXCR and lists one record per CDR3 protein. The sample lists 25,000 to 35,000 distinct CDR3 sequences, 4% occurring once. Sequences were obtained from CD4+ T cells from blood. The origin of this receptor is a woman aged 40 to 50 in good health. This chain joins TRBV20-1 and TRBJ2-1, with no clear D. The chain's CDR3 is CSARRGWNEQFF. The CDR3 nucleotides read TGCAGTGCTCGGAGAGGTTGGAATGAGCAGTTCTTC.